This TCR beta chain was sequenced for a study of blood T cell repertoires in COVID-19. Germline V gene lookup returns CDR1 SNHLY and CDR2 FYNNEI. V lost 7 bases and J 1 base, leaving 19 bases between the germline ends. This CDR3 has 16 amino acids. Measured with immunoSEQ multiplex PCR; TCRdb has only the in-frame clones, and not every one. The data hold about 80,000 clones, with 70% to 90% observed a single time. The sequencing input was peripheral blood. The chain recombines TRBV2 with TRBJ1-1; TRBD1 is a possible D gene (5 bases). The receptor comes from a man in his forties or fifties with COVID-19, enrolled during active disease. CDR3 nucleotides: TGTGCCAGCAAGGCCGGGGGTCCTAATTCGAACACTGAAGCTTTCTTT. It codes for CASKAGGPNSNTEAFF. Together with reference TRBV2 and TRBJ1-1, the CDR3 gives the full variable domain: EPEVTQTPSHQVTQMGQEVILRCVPISNHLYFYWYRQILGQKVEFLVSFYNNEISEKSEIFDDQFSVERPDGSNFTLKIRSTKLEDSAMYFCASKAGGPNSNTEAFFGQGTRLTVV.